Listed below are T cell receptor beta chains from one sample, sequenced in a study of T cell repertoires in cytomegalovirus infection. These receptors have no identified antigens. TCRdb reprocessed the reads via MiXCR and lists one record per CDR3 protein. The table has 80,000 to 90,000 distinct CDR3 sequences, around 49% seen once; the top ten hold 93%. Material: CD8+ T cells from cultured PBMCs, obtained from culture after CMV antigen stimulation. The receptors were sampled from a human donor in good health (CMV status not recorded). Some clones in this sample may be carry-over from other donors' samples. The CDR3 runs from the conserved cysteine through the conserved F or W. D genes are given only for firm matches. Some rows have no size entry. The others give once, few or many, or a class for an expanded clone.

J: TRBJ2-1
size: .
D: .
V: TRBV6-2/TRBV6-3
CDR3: CASSYGGGSLYNEQFF
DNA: TGTGCCAGCAGTTACGGTGGGGGGAGCCTATACAATGAGCAGTTCTTC

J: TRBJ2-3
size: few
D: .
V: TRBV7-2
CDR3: CASSFRRGNTDTQYF
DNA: TGTGCCAGCAGCTTTCGCAGGGGAAACACAGATACGCAGTATTTT

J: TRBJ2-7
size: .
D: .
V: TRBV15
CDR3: CATSTVRDTTYEQYF
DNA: TGTGCCACCAGCACAGTTAGGGACACCACCTACGAGCAGTACTTC

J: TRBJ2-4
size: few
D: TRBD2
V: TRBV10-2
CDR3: CASSGSLAGGVSKNIQYF
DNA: TGCGCCAGCTCAGGAAGTCTAGCGGGTGGTGTTAGTAAAAACATTCAGTACTTC

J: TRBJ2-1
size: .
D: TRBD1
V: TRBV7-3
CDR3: CASSPSGTGDNEQFF
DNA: TGTGCCAGCAGCCCATCCGGGACAGGGGACAATGAGCAGTTCTTC

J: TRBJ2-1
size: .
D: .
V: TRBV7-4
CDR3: CASSPRLKKGMGEQFF
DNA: TGTGCCAGCAGCCCCCGCCTAAAGAAGGGAATGGGTGAGCAGTTCTTC

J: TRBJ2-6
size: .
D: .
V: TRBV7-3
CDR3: CASIYSGANVLTF
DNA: TGTGCCAGCATCTACTCTGGGGCCAACGTCCTGACTTTC

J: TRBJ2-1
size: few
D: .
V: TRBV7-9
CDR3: CASSLGPRWGNEQFF
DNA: TGTGCCAGCAGCTTAGGGCCCCGATGGGGAAATGAGCAGTTCTTC

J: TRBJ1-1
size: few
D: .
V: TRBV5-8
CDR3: CASSLNWGTEAFF
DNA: TGTGCCAGCAGCCTGAATTGGGGCACTGAAGCTTTCTTT

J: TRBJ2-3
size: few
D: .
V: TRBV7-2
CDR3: CARWGSSTDTQYF
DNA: TGTGCCAGGTGGGGATCTAGCACAGATACGCAGTATTTT

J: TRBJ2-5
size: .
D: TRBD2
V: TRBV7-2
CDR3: CASSLEEAAGVRKTQYF
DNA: TGTGCCAGCAGCTTAGAGGAGGCGGCGGGAGTTAGGAAGACCCAGTACTTC

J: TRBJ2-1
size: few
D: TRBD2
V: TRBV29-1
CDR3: CSVEGLAGVESSYNEQFF
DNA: TGCAGCGTTGAGGGACTAGCGGGAGTGGAGAGCTCCTACAATGAGCAGTTCTTC

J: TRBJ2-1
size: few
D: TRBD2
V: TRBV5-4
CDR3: CASSLVVSGSGEQFF
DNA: TGTGCCAGCAGCTTGGTTGTTAGCGGGAGCGGCGAGCAGTTCTTC

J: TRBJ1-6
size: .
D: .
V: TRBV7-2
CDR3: CASSPGDGGLTLHF
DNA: TGTGCCAGCAGCCCCGGGGACGGGGGTTTGACCCTCCACTTT

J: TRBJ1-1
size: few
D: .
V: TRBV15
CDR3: CATSTPTTGNTEAFF
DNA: TGTGCCACCAGCACCCCAACGACAGGGAACACTGAAGCTTTCTTT

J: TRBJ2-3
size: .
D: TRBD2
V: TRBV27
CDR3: CASSSLREGLGYLDTQYF
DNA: TGTGCCAGCAGTTCCCTGCGGGAGGGCCTAGGATACTTAGATACGCAGTATTTT

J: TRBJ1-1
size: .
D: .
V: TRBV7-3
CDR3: CASSFQLRGVDTEAFF
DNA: TGTGCCAGCAGCTTTCAACTACGCGGGGTTGACACTGAAGCTTTCTTT

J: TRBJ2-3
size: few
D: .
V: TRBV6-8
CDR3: CASSYSLDTQYF
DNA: TGTGCCAGCAGTTACTCGTTAGATACGCAGTATTTT

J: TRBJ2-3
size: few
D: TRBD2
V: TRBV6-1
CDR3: CASVRLAGGPPIPQYF
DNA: TGTGCCAGCGTTCGGCTAGCGGGAGGCCCGCCAATACCGCAGTATTTT

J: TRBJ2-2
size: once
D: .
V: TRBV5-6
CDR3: CASSLFGQVNTGELFF
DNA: TGTGCCAGCAGCTTGTTCGGGCAGGTGAACACCGGGGAGCTGTTTTTT

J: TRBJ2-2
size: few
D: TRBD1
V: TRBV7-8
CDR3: CASSLRGTGRYTGELFF
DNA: TGTGCCAGCAGCTTACGGGGGACAGGGAGGTACACCGGGGAGCTGTTTTTT

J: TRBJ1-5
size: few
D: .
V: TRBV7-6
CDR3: CASSLWGANQPQHF
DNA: TGTGCCAGCAGCTTATGGGGGGCCAATCAGCCCCAGCATTTT

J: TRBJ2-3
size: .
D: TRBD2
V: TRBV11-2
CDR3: CASSLGSGETDTQYF
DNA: TGTGCCAGCAGCTTAGGTAGCGGGGAGACAGATACGCAGTATTTT

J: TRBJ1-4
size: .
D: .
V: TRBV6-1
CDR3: CASSEAPATNEKLFF
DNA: TGTGCCAGCAGTGAAGCCCCTGCAACTAATGAAAAACTGTTTTTT

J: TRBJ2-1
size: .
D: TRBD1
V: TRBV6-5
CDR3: CASIFRDRGPSSSYNEQFF
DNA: TGTGCCAGTATTTTCCGGGACAGGGGGCCGTCGAGCTCCTACAATGAGCAGTTCTTC

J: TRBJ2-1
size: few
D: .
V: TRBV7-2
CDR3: CASSPTGLSPGYNEQFF
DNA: TGTGCCAGCAGTCCGACCGGGCTGTCCCCAGGTTACAATGAGCAGTTCTTC

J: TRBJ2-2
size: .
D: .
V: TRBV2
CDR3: CASSEALGPGELFF
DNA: TGTGCCAGCAGTGAAGCGCTGGGCCCCGGGGAGCTGTTTTTT

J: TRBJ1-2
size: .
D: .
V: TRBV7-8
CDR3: CASSLDVEVGNYGYTF
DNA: TGTGCCAGCAGCTTAGATGTAGAGGTCGGGAATTATGGCTACACCTTC

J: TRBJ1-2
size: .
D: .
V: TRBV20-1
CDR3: CSARAREEVGGYTF
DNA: TGCAGTGCTAGAGCCCGGGAAGAAGTCGGTGGCTACACCTTC

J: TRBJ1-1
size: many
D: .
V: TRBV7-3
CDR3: CASSGWGTEAFF
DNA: TGTGCCAGCAGCGGGTGGGGCACTGAAGCTTTCTTT

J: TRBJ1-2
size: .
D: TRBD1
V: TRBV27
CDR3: CASSLSGGAYYGYTF
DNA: TGTGCCAGCAGTTTATCAGGGGGCGCTTACTATGGCTACACCTTC

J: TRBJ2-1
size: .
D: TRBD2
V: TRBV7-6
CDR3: CASIPGTSGTSYNEQFF
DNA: TGTGCCAGCATCCCCGGGACTAGCGGGACGTCCTACAATGAGCAGTTCTTC

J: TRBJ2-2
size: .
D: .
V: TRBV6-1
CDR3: CASAPRGEDTGELFF
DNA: TGTGCCAGCGCCCCCCGCGGGGAGGACACCGGGGAGCTGTTTTTT

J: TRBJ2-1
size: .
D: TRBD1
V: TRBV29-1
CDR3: CSVEETGGWYNEQFF
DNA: TGCAGCGTTGAAGAAACAGGGGGCTGGTACAATGAGCAGTTCTTC

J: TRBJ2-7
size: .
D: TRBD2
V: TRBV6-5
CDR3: CASSSPTSGSSREQYF
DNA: TGTGCCAGCAGTTCACCGACTAGCGGGAGCTCCCGCGAGCAGTACTTC

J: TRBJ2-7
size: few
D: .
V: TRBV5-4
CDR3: CASSLNGGPSEQYF
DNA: TGTGCCAGCAGCTTGAACGGGGGGCCAAGCGAGCAGTACTTC

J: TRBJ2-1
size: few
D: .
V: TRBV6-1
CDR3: CAITGYDEQFF
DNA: TGTGCCATCACAGGGTATGATGAGCAGTTCTTC

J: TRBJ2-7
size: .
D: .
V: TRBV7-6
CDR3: CASSLEQLFEQYF
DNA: TGTGCCAGCAGCTTAGAACAGCTCTTCGAGCAGTACTTC

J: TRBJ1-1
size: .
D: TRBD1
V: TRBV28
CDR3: CASSPTGADAFF
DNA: TGTGCCAGCAGCCCGACAGGGGCGGACGCTTTCTTT

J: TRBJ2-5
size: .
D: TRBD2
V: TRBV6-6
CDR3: CASSETSGVQETQYF
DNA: TGTGCCAGCAGTGAGACTAGCGGGGTCCAGGAGACCCAGTACTTC

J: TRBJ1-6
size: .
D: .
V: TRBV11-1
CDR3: CASSNSLFGNSPLHF
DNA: TGTGCCAGCAGCAATTCTCTCTTCGGTAATTCACCCCTCCACTTT

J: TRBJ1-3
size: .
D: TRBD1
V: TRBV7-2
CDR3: CASSLGDRGLGNTIYF
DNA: TGTGCCAGCAGCTTGGGGGACAGGGGGCTTGGAAACACCATATATTTT

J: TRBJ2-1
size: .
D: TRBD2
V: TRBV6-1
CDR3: CASSLERGTSGSHEQFF
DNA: TGTGCCAGCAGTTTAGAGAGGGGGACTAGCGGGTCCCATGAGCAGTTCTTC

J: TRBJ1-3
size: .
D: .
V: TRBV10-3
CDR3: CASQGDGGNTIYF
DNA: TGTGCCTCACAGGGAGATGGTGGAAACACCATATATTTT

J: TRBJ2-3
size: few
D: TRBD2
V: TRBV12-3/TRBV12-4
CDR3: CATSQSSGSTDTQYF
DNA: TGTGCCACCAGCCAGTCTAGCGGGAGCACAGATACGCAGTATTTT

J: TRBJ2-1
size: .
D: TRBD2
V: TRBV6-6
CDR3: CASSWASGGNYEQFF
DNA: TGTGCCAGCAGCTGGGCTAGCGGGGGGAACTATGAGCAGTTCTTC

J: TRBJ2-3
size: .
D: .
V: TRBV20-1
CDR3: CSAQIYGDTDTQYF
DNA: TGCAGTGCTCAAATATACGGGGACACAGATACGCAGTATTTT

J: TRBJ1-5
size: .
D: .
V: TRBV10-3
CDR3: CAISESGGAQPQHF
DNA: TGTGCCATCAGTGAGAGTGGGGGAGCTCAGCCCCAGCATTTT

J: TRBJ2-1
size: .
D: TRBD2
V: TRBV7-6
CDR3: CASSARLAGGPLGEQFF
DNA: TGTGCCAGCAGCGCGAGACTAGCGGGAGGGCCTCTAGGTGAGCAGTTCTTC

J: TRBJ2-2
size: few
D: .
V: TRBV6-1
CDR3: CASSEHTNTGELFF
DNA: TGTGCCAGCAGTGAGCACACCAACACCGGGGAGCTGTTTTTT

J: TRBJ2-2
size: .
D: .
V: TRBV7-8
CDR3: CASSLDSTNTGELFF
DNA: TGTGCCAGCAGCTTAGACAGCACGAACACCGGGGAGCTGTTTTTT

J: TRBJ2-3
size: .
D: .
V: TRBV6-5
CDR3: CASSYSSPDTQYF
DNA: TGTGCCAGCAGTTACTCGAGCCCAGATACGCAGTATTTT

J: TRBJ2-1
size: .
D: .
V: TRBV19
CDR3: CASSFTPRLDNEQFF
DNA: TGTGCCAGTAGTTTCACCCCGCGTTTGGACAATGAGCAGTTCTTC

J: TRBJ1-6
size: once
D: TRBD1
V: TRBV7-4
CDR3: CASSRTGGVKSRNSPLHF
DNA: TGTGCCAGCAGCCGGACAGGGGGCGTTAAATCGAGGAATTCACCCCTCCACTTT

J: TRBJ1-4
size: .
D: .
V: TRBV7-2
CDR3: CASSFRNEKLFF
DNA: TGTGCCAGCAGCTTCCGAAATGAAAAACTGTTTTTT

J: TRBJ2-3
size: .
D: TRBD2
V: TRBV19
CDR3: CASRGLAGARDTQYF
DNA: TGTGCCAGTAGAGGGCTAGCGGGGGCTCGAGATACGCAGTATTTT